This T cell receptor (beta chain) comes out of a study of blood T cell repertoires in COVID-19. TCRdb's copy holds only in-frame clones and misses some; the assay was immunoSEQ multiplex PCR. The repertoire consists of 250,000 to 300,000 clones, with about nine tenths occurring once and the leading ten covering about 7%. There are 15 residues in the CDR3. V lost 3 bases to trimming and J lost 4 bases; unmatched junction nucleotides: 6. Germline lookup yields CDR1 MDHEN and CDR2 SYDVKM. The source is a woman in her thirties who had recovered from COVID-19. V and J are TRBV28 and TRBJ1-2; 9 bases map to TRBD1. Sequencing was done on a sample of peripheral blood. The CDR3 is CASSFGGQGGYGYTF. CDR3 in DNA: TGTGCCAGCAGTTTTGGGGGACAGGGCGGCTATGGCTACACCTTC.